This T cell receptor (beta chain) was found in a study of blood T cell repertoires in COVID-19. Study at large: The cDNA or gDNA used as material had been derived from T cells, B-cell-depleted T cells, or PBMCs.

CDR1 is MGHRA and CDR2 is YSYEKL in the germline V gene. This CDR3 contains 16 residues. V lost 3 bases to trimming and J lost 3 bases, with 12 bases between them. Data came from immunoSEQ multiplex PCR; TCRdb stores just in-frame clones and leaves some out. The data hold about 120,000 clones, with about 80% observed a single time. The chain recombines TRBV4-1 with TRBJ1-6; no reliable D call. The sample taken for sequencing was peripheral blood. The receptor comes from a man aged 55 to 70 with acute or convalescent COVID-19. CDR3 DNA: TGCGCCAGCAGCCAGGGTTATGGCGGCTATAATTCACCCCTCCACTTT. It translates to CASSQGYGGYNSPLHF.